This T cell receptor (beta chain) was recovered during a study of blood T cell repertoires in COVID-19. Overall study: COVID-19 samples from acute and convalescent phases originated in the United States, Italy and Spain. Sample material is recorded as cDNA or gDNA derived from T cells, B-cell-depleted T cells, or PBMCs.

CDR1 LGHDT and CDR2 YNNKEL come from the germline V gene (reference sequence). CDR3 length: 16 residues. Trimming at V came to 4 bases and at J to 3 bases, leaving 9 bases not matched to a gene. Measured with immunoSEQ multiplex PCR; TCRdb has only the in-frame clones, and not every one. The profile shows about 180,000 clones, roughly 89% of them singletons. Ages ranged from roughly 18 to 100 years, with residence in fewer than 25 US areas. Participants reported their clinical history, and cohort assignment relied on those reports. This chain joins TRBV3-1 (or the pseudogene TRBV3-2) and TRBJ2-7, with 10 bases fitting TRBD1. This TCR was sampled from a woman aged 40 to 50 with acute COVID-19. The sample comprised PBMCs or T cells enriched from blood (not recorded which). The DNA for the CDR3 is TGTGCCAGCAGCCGTGAGACAGGGGGCGTTTTCTACGAGCAGTACTTC. It codes for CASSRETGGVFYEQYF.